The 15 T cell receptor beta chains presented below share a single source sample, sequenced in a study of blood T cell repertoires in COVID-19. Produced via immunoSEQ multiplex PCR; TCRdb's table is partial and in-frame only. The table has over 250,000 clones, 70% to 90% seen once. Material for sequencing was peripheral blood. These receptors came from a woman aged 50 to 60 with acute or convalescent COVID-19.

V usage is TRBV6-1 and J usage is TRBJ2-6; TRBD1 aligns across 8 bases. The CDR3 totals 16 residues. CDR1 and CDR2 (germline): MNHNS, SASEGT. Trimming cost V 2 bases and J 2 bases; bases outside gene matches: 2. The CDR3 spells CASSEQGAAGANVLTF. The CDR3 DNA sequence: TGTGCCAGCAGTGAACAGGGGGCCGCTGGGGCCAACGTCCTGACTTTC.

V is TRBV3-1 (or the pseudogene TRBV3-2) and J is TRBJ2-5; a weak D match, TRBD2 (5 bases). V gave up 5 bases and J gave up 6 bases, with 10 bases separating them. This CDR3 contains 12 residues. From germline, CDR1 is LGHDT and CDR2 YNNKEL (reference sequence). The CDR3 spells CASSLGGQTQYF. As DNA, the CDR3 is TGTGCCAGCAGCTTAGGAGGCCAGACCCAGTACTTC.

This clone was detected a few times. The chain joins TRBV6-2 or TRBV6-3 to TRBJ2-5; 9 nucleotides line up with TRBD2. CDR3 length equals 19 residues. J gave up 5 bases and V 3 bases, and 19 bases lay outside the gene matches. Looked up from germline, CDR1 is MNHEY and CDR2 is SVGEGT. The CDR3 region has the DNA TGTGCCAGCAGTTATCAGTCCCGGACTAGCGACCAGCTGTACGAGACCCAGTACTTC. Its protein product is CASSYQSRTSDQLYETQYF.

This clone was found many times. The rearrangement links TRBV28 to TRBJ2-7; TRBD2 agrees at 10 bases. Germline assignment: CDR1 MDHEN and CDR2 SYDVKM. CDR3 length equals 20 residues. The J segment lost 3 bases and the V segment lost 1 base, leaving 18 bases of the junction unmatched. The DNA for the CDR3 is TGTGCCAGCAGTTTATTTATGCGGGCTCGGAGCGGGAGGGCCTTCTACGAGCAGTACTTC. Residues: CASSLFMRARSGRAFYEQYF. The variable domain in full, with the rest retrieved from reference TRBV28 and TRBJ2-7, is DVKVTQSSRYLVKRTGEKVFLECVQDMDHENMFWYRQDPGLGLRLIYFSYDVKMKEKGDIPEGYSVSREKKERFSLILESASTNQTSMYLCASSLFMRARSGRAFYEQYFGPGTRLTVT.

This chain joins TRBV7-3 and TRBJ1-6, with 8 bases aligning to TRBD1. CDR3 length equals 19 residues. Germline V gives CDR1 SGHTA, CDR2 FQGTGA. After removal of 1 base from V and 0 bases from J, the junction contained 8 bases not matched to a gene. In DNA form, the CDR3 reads TGTGCCAGCAGCTTAAGGGGCCGGGACAGGCGCTCCTATAATTCACCCCTCCACTTT. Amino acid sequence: CASSLRGRDRRSYNSPLHF.

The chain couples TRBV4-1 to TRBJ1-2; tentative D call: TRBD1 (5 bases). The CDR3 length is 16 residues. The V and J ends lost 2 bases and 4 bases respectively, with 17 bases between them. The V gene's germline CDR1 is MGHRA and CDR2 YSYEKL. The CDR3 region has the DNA TGCGCCAGCAGCCAATCCGAAAGGGACTCCCCCTATGGCTACACCTTC. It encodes CASSQSERDSPYGYTF.

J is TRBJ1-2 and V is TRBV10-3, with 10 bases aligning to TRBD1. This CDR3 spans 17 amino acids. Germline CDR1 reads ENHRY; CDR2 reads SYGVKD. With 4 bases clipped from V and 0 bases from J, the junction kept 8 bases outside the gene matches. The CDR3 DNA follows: TGTGCCATCAGTGCCCGGGACAGGGGCCCCTCTAACTATGGCTACACCTTC. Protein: CAISARDRGPSNYGYTF.

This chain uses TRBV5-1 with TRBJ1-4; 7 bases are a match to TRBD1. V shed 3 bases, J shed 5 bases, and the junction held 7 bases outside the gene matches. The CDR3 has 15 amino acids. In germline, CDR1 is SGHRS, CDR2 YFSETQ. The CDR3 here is CASSSGTASNEKLFF. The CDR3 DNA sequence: TGCGCCAGCAGCTCAGGGACAGCCTCCAATGAAAAACTGTTTTTT. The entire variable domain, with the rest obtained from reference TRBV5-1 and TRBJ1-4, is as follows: KAGVTQTPRYLIKTRGQQVTLSCSPISGHRSVSWYQQTPGQGLQFLFEYFSETQRNKGNFPGRFSGRQFSNSRSEMNVSTLELGDSALYLCASSSGTASNEKLFFGSGTQLSVL.

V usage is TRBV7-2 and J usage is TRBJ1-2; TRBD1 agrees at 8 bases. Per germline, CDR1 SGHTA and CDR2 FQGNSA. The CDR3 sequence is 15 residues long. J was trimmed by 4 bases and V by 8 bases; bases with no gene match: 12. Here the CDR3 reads CASGKWQGASYGYTF. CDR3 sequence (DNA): TGTGCCAGCGGTAAATGGCAGGGGGCGTCCTATGGCTACACCTTC.

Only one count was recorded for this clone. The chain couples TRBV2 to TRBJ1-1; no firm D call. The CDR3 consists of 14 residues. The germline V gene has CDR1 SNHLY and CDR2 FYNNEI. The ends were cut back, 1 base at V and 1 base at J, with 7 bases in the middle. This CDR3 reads CASSEGHRNTEAFF. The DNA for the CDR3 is TGTGCCAGCAGTGAAGGGCATCGGAACACTGAAGCTTTCTTT. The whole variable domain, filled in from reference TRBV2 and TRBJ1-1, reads EPEVTQTPSHQVTQMGQEVILRCVPISNHLYFYWYRQILGQKVEFLVSFYNNEISEKSEIFDDQFSVERPDGSNFTLKIRSTKLEDSAMYFCASSEGHRNTEAFFGQGTRLTVV.

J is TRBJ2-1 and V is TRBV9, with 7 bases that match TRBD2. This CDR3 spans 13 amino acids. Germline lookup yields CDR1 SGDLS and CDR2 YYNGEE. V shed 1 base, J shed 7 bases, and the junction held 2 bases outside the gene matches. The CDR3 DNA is TGTGCCAGCAGCGTACAAGCGGGGAATGAGCAGTTCTTC. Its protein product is CASSVQAGNEQFF.

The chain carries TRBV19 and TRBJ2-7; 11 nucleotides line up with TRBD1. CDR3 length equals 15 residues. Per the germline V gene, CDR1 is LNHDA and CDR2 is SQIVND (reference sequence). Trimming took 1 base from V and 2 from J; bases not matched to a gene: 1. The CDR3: CASSIAGQGAYEQYF. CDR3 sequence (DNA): TGTGCCAGTAGTATAGCGGGACAGGGGGCCTACGAGCAGTACTTC.

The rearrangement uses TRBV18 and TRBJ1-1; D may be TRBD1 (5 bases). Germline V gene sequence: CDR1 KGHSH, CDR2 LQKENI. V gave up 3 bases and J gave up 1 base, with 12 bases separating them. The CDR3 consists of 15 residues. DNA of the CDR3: TGTGCCAGCTCACCGTTAAGAGGACAGAACACTGAAGCTTTCTTT. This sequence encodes CASSPLRGQNTEAFF.

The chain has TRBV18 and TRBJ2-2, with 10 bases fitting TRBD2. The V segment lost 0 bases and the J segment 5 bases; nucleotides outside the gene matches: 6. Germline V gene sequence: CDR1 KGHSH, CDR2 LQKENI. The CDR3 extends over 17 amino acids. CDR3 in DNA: TGTGCCAGCTCACCACCCCTAGCGGGAGTTGGGACCGGGGAGCTGTTTTTT. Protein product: CASSPPLAGVGTGELFF.

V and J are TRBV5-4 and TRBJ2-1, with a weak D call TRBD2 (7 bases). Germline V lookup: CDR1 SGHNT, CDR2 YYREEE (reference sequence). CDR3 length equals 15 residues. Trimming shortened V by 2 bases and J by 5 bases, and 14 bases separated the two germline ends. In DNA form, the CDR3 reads TGTGCCAGCAGCTTCCAAGGGAGGGGGGACAATGAGCAGTTCTTC. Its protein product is CASSFQGRGDNEQFF.